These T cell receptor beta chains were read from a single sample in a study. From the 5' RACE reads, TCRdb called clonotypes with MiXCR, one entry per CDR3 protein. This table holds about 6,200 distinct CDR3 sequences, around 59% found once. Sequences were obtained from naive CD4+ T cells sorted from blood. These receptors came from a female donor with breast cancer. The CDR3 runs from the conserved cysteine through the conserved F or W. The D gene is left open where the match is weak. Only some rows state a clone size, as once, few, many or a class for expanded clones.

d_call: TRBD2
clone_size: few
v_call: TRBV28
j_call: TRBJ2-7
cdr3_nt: TGTGCCAGCAGTTTATCGTCTAGCGGGAGCGGGCAGTACTTC
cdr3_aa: CASSLSSSGSGQYF

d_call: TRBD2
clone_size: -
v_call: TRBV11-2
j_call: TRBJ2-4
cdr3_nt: TGTGCCAGCAGTTTACTAGCGGGAGTGAACATTCAGTACTTC
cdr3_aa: CASSLLAGVNIQYF

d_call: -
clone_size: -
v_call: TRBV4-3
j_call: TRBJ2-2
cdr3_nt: TGCGCCAGCAGCCTTATACTCACCGGGGAGCTGTTTTTT
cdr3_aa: CASSLILTGELFF

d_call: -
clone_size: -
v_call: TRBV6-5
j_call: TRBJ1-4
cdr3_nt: TGTGCCAGCAGTCCCGGGACAAATCGGAATGAAAAACTGTTTTTT
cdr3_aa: CASSPGTNRNEKLFF

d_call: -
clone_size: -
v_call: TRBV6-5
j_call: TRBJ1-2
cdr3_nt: TGTGCCAGCAGTTCCGGACAAAGCTTAGGCTACACCTTC
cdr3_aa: CASSSGQSLGYTF

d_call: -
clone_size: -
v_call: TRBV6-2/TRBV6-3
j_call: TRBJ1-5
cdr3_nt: TGTGCCAGCAGTCATTCGAAGGAGCCCCAGCATTTT
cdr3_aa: CASSHSKEPQHF

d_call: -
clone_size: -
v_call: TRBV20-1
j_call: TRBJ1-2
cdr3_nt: TGCAGTGCTAGTCCCCCTGGCTACACCTTC
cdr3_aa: CSASPPGYTF

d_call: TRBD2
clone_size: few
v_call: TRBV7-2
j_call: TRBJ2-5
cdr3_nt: TGTGCCAGCAGCGCCCTAGCGGGAAGGGGGGAGACCCAGTACTTC
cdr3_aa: CASSALAGRGETQYF

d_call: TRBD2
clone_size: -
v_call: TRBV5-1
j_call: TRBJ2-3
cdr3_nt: TGCGCCAGCAGCTTGAGTACTAGCGGGGGCACAGATACGCAGTATTTT
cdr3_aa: CASSLSTSGGTDTQYF

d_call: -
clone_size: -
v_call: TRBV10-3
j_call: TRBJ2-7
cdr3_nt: TGTGCCATCAGTGAACAGGAGTCCTCCTACGAGCAGTACTTC
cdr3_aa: CAISEQESSYEQYF

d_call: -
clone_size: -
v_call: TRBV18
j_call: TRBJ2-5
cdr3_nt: TGTGCCAGCTCAGAGGCCACCCAAGAGACCCAGTACTTC
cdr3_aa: CASSEATQETQYF

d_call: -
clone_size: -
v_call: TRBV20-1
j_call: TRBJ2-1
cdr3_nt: TGCAGTGCTAGAGAGGTCGGCATAAGCTCCTACAATGAGCAGTTCTTC
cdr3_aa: CSAREVGISSYNEQFF

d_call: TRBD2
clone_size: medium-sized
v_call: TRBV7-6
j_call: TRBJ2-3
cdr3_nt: TGTGCCAGCAGCTTGGCCGGCGGGACTAGCGCCTCTAGCACAGATACGCAGTATTTT
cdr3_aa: CASSLAGGTSASSTDTQYF

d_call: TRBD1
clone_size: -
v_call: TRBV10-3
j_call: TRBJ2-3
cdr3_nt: TGTGCCAGCGCGACAGGGAGCACAGATACGCAGTATTTT
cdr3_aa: CASATGSTDTQYF

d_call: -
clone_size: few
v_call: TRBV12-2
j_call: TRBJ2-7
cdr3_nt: TGTGCAAGTCGCCCCCCGGTTGGGGTCAGTTCCTACGAGCAGTACTTC
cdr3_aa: CASRPPVGVSSYEQYF

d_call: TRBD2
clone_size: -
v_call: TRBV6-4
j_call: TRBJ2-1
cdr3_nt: TGTGCCAGCAGTGAAGAAGCGGGATTCGTAAATGAGCAGTTCTTC
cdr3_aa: CASSEEAGFVNEQFF

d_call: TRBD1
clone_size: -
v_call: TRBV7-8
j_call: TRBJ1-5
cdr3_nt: TGTGCCAGCAGCCGCGACAGGGTTACGCAGCCCCAGCATTTT
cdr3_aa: CASSRDRVTQPQHF

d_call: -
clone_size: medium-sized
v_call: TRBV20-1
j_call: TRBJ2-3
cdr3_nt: TGCAGTGCTAGGGGGACTGGCACAGATACGCAGTATTTT
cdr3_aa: CSARGTGTDTQYF

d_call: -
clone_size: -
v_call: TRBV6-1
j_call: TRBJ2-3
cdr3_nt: TGTGCCAGCAGCCTAGTAGGAGATACGCAGTATTTT
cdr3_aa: CASSLVGDTQYF

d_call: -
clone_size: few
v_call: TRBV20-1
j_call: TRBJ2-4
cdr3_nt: TGCAGTGCCCCCCTCCTTGGGGGGCCCTCCAAAAACATTCAGTACTTC
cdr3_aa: CSAPLLGGPSKNIQYF